This entry is about one T cell receptor beta chain. Its antigen is currently not known. Base qualities are missing; no much larger clone stands one base away. The CDR3 covers 17 residues, taking in both the cysteine and the phenylalanine. Just the 51-base CDR3 DNA is kept, in frame starting at base 1. CDR1 SGHVS and CDR2 FNYEAQ were looked up in the germline V gene. Trimming removed 5 bases from V and 6 bases from J; the gene matches leave 13 bases unexplained. The immunoSEQ Assay, a bias-controlled multiplex PCR, was used to amplify TCRbeta CDR3 regions from genomic DNA. Concerning the study's data processing: The number of nucleated cells in each sample was estimated by amplification of reference gene primers within the assay. Sequence reads were collapsed and filtered to measure the absolute abundance of every unique TCRbeta CDR3 rearrangement. Productive Simpson clonality was computed per sample as the square root of Simpson's diversity index over productive rearrangements. TCRdb obtained this table from immuneACCESS and retained in-frame rearrangements with V and J assigned. These tables miss some clones; where compared with another copy, unresolved V genes account for less than half of the shortfall, and the remainder is unexplained. The V and J calls and clone size were taken over from that table, and D and trimming were inferred from the DNA. The table for this sample lists hundreds of thousands of clones; roughly 90% of them were counted only once. Approximately 2.8% of the sample is held by the ten biggest clonotypes.

The data derive from a study of blood T cell repertoires in COVID-19 (dated by TCRdb to 2018 to 2021). Background for the entire study: Recovered participants in ImmuneRACE Cohort 3 were defined as having two consecutive negative NP/OP PCR tests, clearance from a healthcare professional, or resolution of symptoms. The repertoires were released in a freely available public database intended as a resource for research on the immune response to SARS-CoV-2. Subjects who had been exposed to COVID-19, were actively infected with it, or had recovered from it provided the deeply sampled blood TCRbeta repertoires that made up the dataset. A de-identified subject ID, COVID-19 status, age in years and sex were almost always included in the sample metadata. The material from the prospective study consisted of cDNA or gDNA derived from T cells, B-cell-depleted T cells, or PBMCs. The samples were drawn from the first 160 participants of the ongoing ImmuneRACE study and from 1,254 subjects provided by 6 global collaborators. Collaborator samples came from the United States, Italy and Spain and covered acute and convalescent phases of COVID-19. HLA class I and class II types, where available, came from metadata supplied by the sample provider rather than from assay-based typing. The paper's findings and limits, for the study overall: The amount of clinical and demographic metadata varied by source and participant and was provided uncurated.

Participants in the prospective study were enrolled through a virtual design, were aged roughly 18 to 100 years, and lived in 24 United States geographic areas. In the prospective study, participants were assigned to cohorts based on the clinical history participants reported in a screening survey and a study questionnaire. Mobile phlebotomists in the prospective study collected whole blood, serum and a nasopharyngeal or oropharyngeal swab from every participant. Additional blood draws and questionnaires over an approximately two-month period could optionally be provided by prospective study participants. Before DNA extraction, prospective study blood samples were shipped either frozen or at room temperature.

The source of this sequence is a woman aged 45-60 years in a cohort exposed to, infected with or recovered from COVID-19 (not recorded which). The V and J genes are TRBV7-6 and TRBJ2-2, and 9 junction bases match TRBD1. What was sequenced was PBMCs or T cells enriched from blood (not recorded which). The DNA is TGTGCCAGCAGCACTTACATTGCCGGGACAGGGTCCGGGGAGCTGTTTTTT. This translates into CASSTYIAGTGSGELFF.